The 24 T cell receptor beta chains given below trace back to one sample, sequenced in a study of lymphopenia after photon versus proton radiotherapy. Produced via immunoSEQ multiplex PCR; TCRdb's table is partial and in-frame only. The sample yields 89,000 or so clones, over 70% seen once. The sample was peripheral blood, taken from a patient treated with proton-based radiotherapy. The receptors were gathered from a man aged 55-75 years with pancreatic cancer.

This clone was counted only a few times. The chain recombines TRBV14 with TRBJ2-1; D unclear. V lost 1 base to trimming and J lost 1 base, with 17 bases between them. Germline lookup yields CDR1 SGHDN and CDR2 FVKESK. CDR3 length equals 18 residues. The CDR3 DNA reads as TGTGCCAGCAGCCAAGTAACGGGCCGCCCTCGTTCCTACAATGAGCAGTTCTTC. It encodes CASSQVTGRPRSYNEQFF.

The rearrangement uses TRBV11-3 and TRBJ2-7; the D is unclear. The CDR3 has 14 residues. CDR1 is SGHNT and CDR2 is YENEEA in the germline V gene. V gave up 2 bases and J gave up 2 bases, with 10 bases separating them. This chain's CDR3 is CASSLNLQTYEQYF. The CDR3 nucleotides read TGTGCCAGCAGCTTAAATCTTCAAACCTACGAGCAGTACTTC. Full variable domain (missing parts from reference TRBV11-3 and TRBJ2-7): EAGVVQSPRYKIIEKKQPVAFWCNPISGHNTLYWYLQNLGQGPELLIRYENEEAVDDSQLPKDRFSAERLKGVDSTLKIQPAELGDSAVYLCASSLNLQTYEQYFGPGTRLTVT.

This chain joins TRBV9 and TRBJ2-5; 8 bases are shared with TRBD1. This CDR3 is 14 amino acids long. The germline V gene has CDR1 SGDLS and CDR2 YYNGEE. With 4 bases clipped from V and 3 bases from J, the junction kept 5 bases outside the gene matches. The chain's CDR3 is CASSIGQGEETQYF. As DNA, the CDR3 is TGTGCCAGCAGCATCGGACAGGGAGAAGAGACCCAGTACTTC.

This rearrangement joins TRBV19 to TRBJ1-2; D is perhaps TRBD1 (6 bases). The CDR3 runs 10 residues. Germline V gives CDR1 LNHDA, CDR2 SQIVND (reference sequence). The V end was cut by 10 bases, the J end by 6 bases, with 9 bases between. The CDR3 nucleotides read TGTGCCATCCGGACAGATGGCTACACCTTC. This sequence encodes CAIRTDGYTF.

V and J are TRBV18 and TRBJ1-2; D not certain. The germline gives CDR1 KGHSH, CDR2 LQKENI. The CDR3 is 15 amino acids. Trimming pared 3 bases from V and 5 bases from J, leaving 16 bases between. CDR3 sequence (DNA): TGTGCCAGCTCACCTTTCTCGCAAGACGCTTATGGCTACACCTTC. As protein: CASSPFSQDAYGYTF.

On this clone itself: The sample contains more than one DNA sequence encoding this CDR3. This CDR3 reads CASSLRGTGGNTIYF. The CDR3 bases are TGTGCCAGCAGTTTACGCGGGACAGGAGGAAACACCATATATTTT. V is TRBV28 and J is TRBJ1-3; 8 nucleotides align to TRBD1. The V segment lost 2 bases and the J segment 4 bases; nucleotides outside the gene matches: 4. CDR3 length: 15 amino acids. Germline CDR1 and CDR2: MDHEN and SYDVKM.

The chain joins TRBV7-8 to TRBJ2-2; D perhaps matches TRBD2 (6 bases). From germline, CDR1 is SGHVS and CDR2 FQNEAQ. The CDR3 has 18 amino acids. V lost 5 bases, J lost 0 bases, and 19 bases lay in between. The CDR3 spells CASSLGSRWEANTGELFF. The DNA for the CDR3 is TGTGCCAGCAGCCTCGGGAGTAGGTGGGAGGCGAACACCGGGGAGCTGTTTTTT.

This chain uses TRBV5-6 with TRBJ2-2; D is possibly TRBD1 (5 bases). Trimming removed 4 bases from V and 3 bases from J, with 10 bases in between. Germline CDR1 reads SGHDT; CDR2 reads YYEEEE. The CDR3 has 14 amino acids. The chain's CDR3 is CASSPQVHTGELFF. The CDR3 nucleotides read TGTGCCAGCAGCCCACAGGTACACACCGGGGAGCTGTTTTTT. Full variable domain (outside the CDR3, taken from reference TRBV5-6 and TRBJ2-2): DAGVTQSPTHLIKTRGQQVTLRCSPKSGHDTVSWYQQALGQGPQFIFQYYEEEERQRGNFPDRFSGHQFPNYSSELNVNALLLGDSALYLCASSPQVHTGELFFGEGSRLTVL.

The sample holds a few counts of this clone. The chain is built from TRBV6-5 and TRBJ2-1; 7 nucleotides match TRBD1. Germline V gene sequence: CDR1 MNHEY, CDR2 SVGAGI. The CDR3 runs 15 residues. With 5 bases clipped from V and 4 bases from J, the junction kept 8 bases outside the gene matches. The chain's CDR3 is CASSTGQSSYNEQFF. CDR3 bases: TGTGCCAGCAGTACGGGACAGTCCTCATACAATGAGCAGTTCTTC.

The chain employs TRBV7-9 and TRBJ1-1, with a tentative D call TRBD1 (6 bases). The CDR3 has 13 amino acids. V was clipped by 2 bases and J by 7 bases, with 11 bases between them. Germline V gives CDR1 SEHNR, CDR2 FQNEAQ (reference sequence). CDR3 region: CASSLKGEIEAFF. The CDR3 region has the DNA TGTGCCAGCAGCTTAAAGGGGGAGATTGAAGCTTTCTTT. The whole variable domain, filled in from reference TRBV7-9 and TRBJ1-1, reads DTGVSQNPRHKITKRGQNVTFRCDPISEHNRLYWYRQTLGQGPEFLTYFQNEAQLEKSRLLSDRFSAERPKGSFSTLEIQRTEQGDSAMYLCASSLKGEIEAFFGQGTRLTVV.

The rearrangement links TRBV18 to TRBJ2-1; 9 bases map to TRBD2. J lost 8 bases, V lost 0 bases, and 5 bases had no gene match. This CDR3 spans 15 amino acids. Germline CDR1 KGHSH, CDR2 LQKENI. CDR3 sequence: CASSPPGLAKDEQFF. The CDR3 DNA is TGTGCCAGCTCACCACCCGGACTAGCGAAGGATGAGCAGTTCTTC.

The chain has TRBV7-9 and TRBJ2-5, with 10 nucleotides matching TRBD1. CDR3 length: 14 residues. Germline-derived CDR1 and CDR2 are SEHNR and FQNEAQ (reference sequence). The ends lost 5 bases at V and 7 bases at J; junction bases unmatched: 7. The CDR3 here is CASSPGQGQGTQYF. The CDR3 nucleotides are TGTGCCAGCAGCCCGGGACAGGGGCAGGGGACCCAGTACTTC. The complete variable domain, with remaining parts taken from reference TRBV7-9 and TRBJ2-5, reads DTGVSQNPRHKITKRGQNVTFRCDPISEHNRLYWYRQTLGQGPEFLTYFQNEAQLEKSRLLSDRFSAERPKGSFSTLEIQRTEQGDSAMYLCASSPGQGQGTQYFGPGTRLLVL.

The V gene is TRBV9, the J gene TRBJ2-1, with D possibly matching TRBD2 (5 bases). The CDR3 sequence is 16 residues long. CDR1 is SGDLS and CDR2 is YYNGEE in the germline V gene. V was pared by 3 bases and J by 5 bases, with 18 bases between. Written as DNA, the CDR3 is TGTGCCAGCAGCGAAACTCCGTCAACTAGGCACAATGAGCAGTTCTTC. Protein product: CASSETPSTRHNEQFF.

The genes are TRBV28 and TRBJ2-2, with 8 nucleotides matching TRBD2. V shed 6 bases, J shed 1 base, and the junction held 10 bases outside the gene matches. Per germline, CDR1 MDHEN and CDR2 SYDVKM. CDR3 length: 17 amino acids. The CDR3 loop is CASSPTSGAGNTGELFF. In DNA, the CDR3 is TGTGCCAGCAGCCCAACTAGCGGAGCGGGGAACACCGGGGAGCTGTTTTTT.

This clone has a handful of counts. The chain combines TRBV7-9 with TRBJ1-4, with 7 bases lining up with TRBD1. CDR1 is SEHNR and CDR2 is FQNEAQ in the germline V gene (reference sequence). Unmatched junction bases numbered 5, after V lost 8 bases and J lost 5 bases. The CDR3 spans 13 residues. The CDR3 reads CASGDRVNEKLFF. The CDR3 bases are TGTGCCAGCGGCGACAGGGTGAATGAAAAACTGTTTTTT. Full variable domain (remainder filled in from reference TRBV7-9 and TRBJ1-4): DTGVSQNPRHKITKRGQNVTFRCDPISEHNRLYWYRQTLGQGPEFLTYFQNEAQLEKSRLLSDRFSAERPKGSFSTLEIQRTEQGDSAMYLCASGDRVNEKLFFGSGTQLSVL.

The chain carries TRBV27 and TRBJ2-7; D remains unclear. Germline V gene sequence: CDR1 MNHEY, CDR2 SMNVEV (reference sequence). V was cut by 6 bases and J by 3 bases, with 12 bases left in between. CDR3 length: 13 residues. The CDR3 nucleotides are TGTGCCAGCAGCTTGGGGAACGGCTACGAGCAGTACTTC. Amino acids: CASSLGNGYEQYF.

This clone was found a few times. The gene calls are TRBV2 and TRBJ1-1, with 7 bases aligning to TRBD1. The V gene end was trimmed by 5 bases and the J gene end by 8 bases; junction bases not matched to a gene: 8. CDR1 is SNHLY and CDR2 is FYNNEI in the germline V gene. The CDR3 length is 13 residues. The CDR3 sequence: CASSRQGSPEAFF. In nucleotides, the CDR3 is TGTGCCAGCAGTCGACAGGGTTCCCCCGAAGCTTTCTTT.

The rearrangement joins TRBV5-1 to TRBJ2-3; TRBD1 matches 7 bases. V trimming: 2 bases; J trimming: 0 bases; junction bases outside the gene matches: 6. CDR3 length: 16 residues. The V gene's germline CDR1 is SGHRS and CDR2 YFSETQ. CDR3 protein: CASSLGQAASTDTQYF. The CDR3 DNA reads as TGCGCCAGCAGCTTAGGACAGGCTGCTAGCACAGATACGCAGTATTTT.

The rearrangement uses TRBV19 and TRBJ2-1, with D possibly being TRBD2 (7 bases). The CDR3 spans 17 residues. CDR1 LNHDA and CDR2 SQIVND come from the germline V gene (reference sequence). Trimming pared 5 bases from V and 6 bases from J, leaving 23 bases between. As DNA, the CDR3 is TGTGCCAGTAGTCCCTCCCGGCGGGGGCCCGGGACCAATGAGCAGTTCTTC. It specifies CASSPSRRGPGTNEQFF.

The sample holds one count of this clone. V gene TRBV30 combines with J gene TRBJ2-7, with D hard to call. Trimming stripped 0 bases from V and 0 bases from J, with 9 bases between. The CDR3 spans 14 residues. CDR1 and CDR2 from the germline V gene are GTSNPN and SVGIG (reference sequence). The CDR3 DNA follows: TGTGCCTGGAGTGTATACCGGAGCTCCTACGAGCAGTACTTC. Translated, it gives CAWSVYRSSYEQYF.

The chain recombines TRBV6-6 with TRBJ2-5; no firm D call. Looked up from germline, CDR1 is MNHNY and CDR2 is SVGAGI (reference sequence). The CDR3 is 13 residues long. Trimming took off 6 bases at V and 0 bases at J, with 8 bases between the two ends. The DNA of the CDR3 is TGTGCCAGCAGGGTATCAAACCAAGAGACCCAGTACTTC. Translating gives CASRVSNQETQYF.

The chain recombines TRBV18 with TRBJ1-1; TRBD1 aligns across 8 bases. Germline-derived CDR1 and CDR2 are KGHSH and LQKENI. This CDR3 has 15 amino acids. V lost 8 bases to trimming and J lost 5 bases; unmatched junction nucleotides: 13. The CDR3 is CASQKLDRGETEAFF. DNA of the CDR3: TGTGCCAGCCAGAAACTCGACAGGGGAGAAACTGAAGCTTTCTTT. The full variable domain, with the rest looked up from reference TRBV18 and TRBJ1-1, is NAGVMQNPRHLVRRRGQEARLRCSPMKGHSHVYWYRQLPEEGLKFMVYLQKENIIDESGMPKERFSAEFPKEGPSILRIQQVVRGDSAAYFCASQKLDRGETEAFFGQGTRLTVV.

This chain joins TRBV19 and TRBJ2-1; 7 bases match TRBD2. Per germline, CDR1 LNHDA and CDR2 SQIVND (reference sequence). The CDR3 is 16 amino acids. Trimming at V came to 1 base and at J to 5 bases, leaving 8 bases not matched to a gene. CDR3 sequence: CASSIGGGSGNNEQFF. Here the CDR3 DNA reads TGTGCCAGTAGTATAGGAGGCGGGAGCGGCAACAATGAGCAGTTCTTC.

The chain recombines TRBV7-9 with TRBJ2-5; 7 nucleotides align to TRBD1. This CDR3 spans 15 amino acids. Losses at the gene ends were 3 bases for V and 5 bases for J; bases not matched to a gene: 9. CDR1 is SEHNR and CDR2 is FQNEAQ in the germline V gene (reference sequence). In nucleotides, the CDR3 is TGTGCCAGCAGCTTTATCGGACAGGTTGGGGAGACCCAGTACTTC. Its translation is CASSFIGQVGETQYF.